These 26 T cell receptor beta chains were all obtained from the same sample, sequenced in a study of CD8 T cells in Susac syndrome. The RNA, about 0.45 to 1 ug, was put through reverse transcription using random hexamers. TCRdb recomputed calls from the immunoSEQ multiplex PCR reads with MiXCR, one row per CDR3 protein. The repertoire includes some 130,000 distinct CDR3 sequences, roughly 94% of them detected once, and roughly 0.13% sits in the top ten. The sequenced material came from CD4+ T cells from PBMCs. The receptors come from a human donor with multiple sclerosis.

V gene TRBV12-3 or TRBV12-4 combines with J gene TRBJ2-7; 9 bases are a match to TRBD1. Losses at the gene ends were 6 bases for V and 3 bases for J; bases not matched to a gene: 3. This CDR3 has 13 amino acids. CDR3 region: CASRGTGIYEQYF. As DNA, the CDR3 is TGTGCCAGCAGGGGGACAGGGATCTACGAGCAGTACTTC.

This chain joins TRBV20-1 and TRBJ2-3, with 8 bases fitting TRBD1. CDR3 length: 14 amino acids. With V trimmed by 3 bases and J by 2 bases, 4 bases remained unmatched. Germline V CDR1 and CDR2: DFQATT, SNEGSKA (reference sequence). The CDR3 is CSARGTGLTDTQYF. CDR3 sequence (DNA): TGCAGTGCTAGGGGGACAGGCCTCACAGATACGCAGTATTTT.

The chain couples TRBV7-2 to TRBJ1-2; maybe TRBD1 (5 bases). This CDR3 is built from 12 residues. Per germline, CDR1 SGHTA and CDR2 FQGNSA. V was pared by 3 bases and J by 8 bases, with 10 bases between. The CDR3 region has the DNA TGTGCCAGCAGCTTTACCGGGGACGGCTACACCTTC. This sequence encodes CASSFTGDGYTF.

This clonotype was seen a single time. The V call is TRBV14, the J call TRBJ1-1, with no clear D. Germline V gene data show CDR1 as SGHDN and CDR2 as FVKESK. V shed 4 bases and J shed 3 bases, with 12 bases lying between them. The CDR3 sequence is 14 residues long. CDR3 coding DNA: TGTGCCAGCAGCCCCCAAGGTGGTGACACTGAAGCTTTCTTT. Translating gives CASSPQGGDTEAFF.

The V and J genes are TRBV27 and TRBJ1-2, with D hard to call. Deletions cut 3 bases from V and 3 bases from J, with 11 bases between. CDR1 and CDR2 from the germline V gene are MNHEY and SMNVEV (reference sequence). CDR3 length equals 14 residues. CDR3 coding DNA: TGTGCCAGCAGTTTGGTCGGCGGGGACTATGGCTACACCTTC. It encodes CASSLVGGDYGYTF.

This clonotype was counted between two and nine times. The chain couples TRBV5-6 to TRBJ2-5; D gene uncertain. Trimming left V 2 bases short and J 2 bases short, with 10 bases between. CDR3 size: 14 residues. Germline loops: CDR1 SGHDT, CDR2 YYEEEE. CDR3 nucleotides: TGTGCCAGCAGCTTACCCGCCGGACAAGAGACCCAGTACTTC. Its protein is CASSLPAGQETQYF. The full variable domain, with the rest looked up from reference TRBV5-6 and TRBJ2-5, is DAGVTQSPTHLIKTRGQQVTLRCSPKSGHDTVSWYQQALGQGPQFIFQYYEEEERQRGNFPDRFSGHQFPNYSSELNVNALLLGDSALYLCASSLPAGQETQYFGPGTRLLVL.

The table lists this clonotype with a count of one. J is TRBJ1-2 and V is TRBV3-1; D is unresolved. This CDR3 has 14 amino acids. Germline lookup yields CDR1 LGHDT and CDR2 YNNKEL (reference sequence). The V end lost 1 base, the J end lost 0 bases, and 6 bases lay between the germline ends. CDR3 coding DNA: TGTGCCAGCAGCCAAGGGGAGGCTAACTATGGCTACACCTTC. This gives the protein CASSQGEANYGYTF.

This sequence joins TRBV12-3 or TRBV12-4 and TRBJ2-5; TRBD2 matches 9 bases. Germline trimming cut 0 bases from V and 5 bases from J; bases unmatched to any gene: 7. The CDR3 is 16 residues long. CDR3 coding DNA: TGTGCCAGCAGTTTAGCGCTGCGGGAGGGCGGGGAGACCCAGTACTTC. This codes for CASSLALREGGETQYF.

The chain is built from TRBV3-1 and TRBJ2-1; D is perhaps TRBD2 (6 bases). The CDR3 spans 12 residues. Germline CDR1 is LGHDT and CDR2 is YNNKEL (reference sequence). Trimming took off 4 bases at V and 15 bases at J, with 16 bases between the two ends. The chain's CDR3 is CASSRGEASLFF. Written as DNA, the CDR3 is TGTGCCAGCAGCCGGGGGGAGGCTAGCTTGTTCTTC.

This clonotype was found a few times. This rearrangement joins TRBV7-2 to TRBJ2-7; TRBD2 aligns across 8 bases. Germline V gene data show CDR1 as SGHTA and CDR2 as FQGNSA. Trimming cost V 6 bases and J 2 bases; bases outside gene matches: 9. This CDR3 contains 15 residues. The chain's CDR3 is CASRPVLAGTYEQYF. CDR3 DNA sequence: TGTGCCAGCAGACCTGTCCTAGCGGGCACCTACGAGCAGTACTTC.

This clonotype appeared a few times. V gene TRBV5-1 combines with J gene TRBJ1-2; no clear D. The CDR3 loop spans 13 amino acids. The V gene's germline CDR1 is SGHRS and CDR2 YFSETQ. Trimming left V 0 bases short and J 6 bases short, with 9 bases between. CDR3 sequence: CASSLGAQDGYTF. For the CDR3, the DNA is TGCGCCAGCAGCTTGGGGGCGCAAGATGGCTACACCTTC.

The CDR3 nucleotides read TGTGCCAGCAGCCCCACAGGGGGGAGAAATGATGGCTACACCTTC. It codes for CASSPTGGRNDGYTF. The chain joins TRBV7-9 to TRBJ1-2; 8 bases fit TRBD1. CDR1 is SEHNR, CDR2 FQNEAQ, per germline (reference sequence). CDR3 length: 15 residues. After removal of 5 bases from V and 6 bases from J, the junction contained 11 bases not matched to a gene.

J is TRBJ1-1 and V is TRBV21-1. TRBV21-1 is deemed a pseudogene. The CDR3 contains 14 residues. The CDR3 loop is CASSNRASRGEAFF. CDR3 in DNA: TGTGCCAGCAGCAACCGGGCCTCTCGAGGTGAAGCTTTCTTT.

The rearrangement joins TRBV9 to TRBJ1-3; the D is unclear. This CDR3 is 16 amino acids long. Germline loops: CDR1 SGDLS, CDR2 YYNGEE. The germline V and J ends were trimmed by 0 bases and 0 bases, with 10 bases remaining between them. The CDR3 DNA reads TGTGCCAGCAGCGTAGAGGAGTACTACTCTGGAAACACCATATATTTT. It is translated as CASSVEEYYSGNTIYF.

This clonotype was counted a single time. The chain carries TRBV12-3 or TRBV12-4 and TRBJ2-7, with TRBD2 identical over 14 bases. The CDR3 has 16 residues. With 4 bases clipped from V and 6 bases from J, the junction kept 8 bases outside the gene matches. The CDR3 reads CASSSTSGGGLGEQYF. The CDR3, as DNA: TGTGCCAGCAGTTCGACTAGCGGGGGGGGTCTTGGCGAGCAGTACTTC.

CDR3 DNA sequence: TGTGCCAGCAGCCGACGTAGCGGGAGAGCGAGCGATGAGCAGTTCTTC. It is translated as CASSRRSGRASDEQFF. The genes are TRBV3-1 and TRBJ2-1, with 9 positions matching TRBD2. This CDR3 has 16 amino acids. The germline gives CDR1 LGHDT, CDR2 YNNKEL (reference sequence). The ends lost 4 bases at V and 8 bases at J; junction bases unmatched: 12.

The V call is TRBV12-3 or TRBV12-4, the J call TRBJ1-5; D unresolved. This CDR3 has 15 residues. V lost 4 bases and J 4 bases, leaving 14 bases between the germline ends. The CDR3 DNA follows: TGTGCCAGCAGTTCTGCGGGGAAGGAGAATCAGCCCCAGCATTTT. It codes for CASSSAGKENQPQHF.

The chain recombines TRBV30 with TRBJ1-2; D is ambiguous. The germline V gene has CDR1 GTSNPN and CDR2 SVGIG (reference sequence). V shed 4 bases and J shed 5 bases, with 20 bases lying between them. The CDR3 consists of 15 residues. CDR3 in amino acids: CAWTLNPRITYGYTF. As DNA, the CDR3 is TGTGCCTGGACTCTAAATCCCAGGATTACTTATGGCTACACCTTC.

The chain combines TRBV15 with TRBJ1-3; the D is unclear. V shed 0 bases and J shed 0 bases, with 9 bases lying between them. Per the germline V gene, CDR1 is LNHNV and CDR2 is YYDKDF (reference sequence). The CDR3 is 16 amino acids. The CDR3 is CATSRDRVRSGNTIYF. DNA for the CDR3: TGTGCCACCAGCAGAGATAGGGTTCGCTCTGGAAACACCATATATTTT.

V usage is TRBV7-2 and J usage is TRBJ2-4; perhaps TRBD1 as D (5 bases). The V gene lost 8 bases and the J gene lost 7 bases, with 12 bases spanning the gap. Germline assignment: CDR1 SGHTA and CDR2 FQGNSA. The CDR3 extends over 12 amino acids. CDR3 protein: CASGPTVNIQYF. The CDR3 DNA follows: TGTGCCAGCGGCCCGACAGTTAACATTCAGTACTTC.

The chain couples TRBV5-1 to TRBJ2-5; D unresolved. The germline V gene encodes CDR1 SGHRS and CDR2 YFSETQ. V dropped 2 bases and J dropped 2 bases, with 7 bases sitting between them. The CDR3 runs to 13 residues. Here the CDR3 reads CASSLRYQETQYF. The CDR3 bases are TGCGCCAGCAGCTTAAGGTATCAAGAGACCCAGTACTTC. The full variable domain, its missing parts supplied by reference TRBV5-1 and TRBJ2-5, is KAGVTQTPRYLIKTRGQQVTLSCSPISGHRSVSWYQQTPGQGLQFLFEYFSETQRNKGNFPGRFSGRQFSNSRSEMNVSTLELGDSALYLCASSLRYQETQYFGPGTRLLVL.

Remarks on this clonotype: An end of the junction differs from the germline gene, which may be a read error. The CDR3 spells CASIIRGNTEALF. CDR3 sequence (DNA): TGTGCCAGCATCATCCGGGGGAACACTGAAGCTCTCTTT. This chain uses TRBV2 with TRBJ1-1; D perhaps matches TRBD1 (5 bases). This CDR3 is built from 13 residues. In germline, CDR1 is SNHLY, CDR2 FYNNEI.

The chain links TRBV27 to TRBJ1-6; perhaps TRBD1 as D (5 bases). The CDR3 is made up of 14 amino acids. The germline V and J ends were trimmed by 3 bases and 9 bases, with 12 bases remaining between them. Germline-derived CDR1 and CDR2 are MNHEY and SMNVEV (reference sequence). CDR3 nucleotide sequence: TGTGCCAGCAGTTTGGCCCCCCAGGGTTCACCCCTCCACTTT. It yields the protein CASSLAPQGSPLHF.

The rearrangement links TRBV20-1 to TRBJ2-7; D might be TRBD2 (6 bases). The germline CDR1 and CDR2 sequences are DFQATT and SNEGSKA (reference sequence). The CDR3 is made up of 13 amino acids. V was trimmed by 4 bases and J by 0 bases, leaving 10 bases between them. CDR3 amino acids: CSAMWEASYEQYF. As DNA, the CDR3 is TGCAGTGCTATGTGGGAGGCCTCCTACGAGCAGTACTTC.

The V gene is TRBV15, the J gene TRBJ1-2; D unresolved. V shed 1 base and J shed 8 bases, with 11 bases lying between them. Germline V lookup: CDR1 LNHNV, CDR2 YYDKDF (reference sequence). The CDR3 covers 13 residues. This CDR3 is CATSRVSPPGYTF. As DNA, the CDR3 is TGTGCCACCAGCAGAGTAAGCCCCCCCGGCTACACCTTC.

The V call is TRBV18, the J call TRBJ2-3; no firm D call. The CDR3 consists of 14 residues. V lost 3 bases and J 5 bases, leaving 12 bases between the germline ends. Germline CDR1 and CDR2: KGHSH and LQKENI. The CDR3 DNA reads as TGTGCCAGCTCACCGGGATCCCAAGGAGATACGCAGTATTTT. It is translated as CASSPGSQGDTQYF.